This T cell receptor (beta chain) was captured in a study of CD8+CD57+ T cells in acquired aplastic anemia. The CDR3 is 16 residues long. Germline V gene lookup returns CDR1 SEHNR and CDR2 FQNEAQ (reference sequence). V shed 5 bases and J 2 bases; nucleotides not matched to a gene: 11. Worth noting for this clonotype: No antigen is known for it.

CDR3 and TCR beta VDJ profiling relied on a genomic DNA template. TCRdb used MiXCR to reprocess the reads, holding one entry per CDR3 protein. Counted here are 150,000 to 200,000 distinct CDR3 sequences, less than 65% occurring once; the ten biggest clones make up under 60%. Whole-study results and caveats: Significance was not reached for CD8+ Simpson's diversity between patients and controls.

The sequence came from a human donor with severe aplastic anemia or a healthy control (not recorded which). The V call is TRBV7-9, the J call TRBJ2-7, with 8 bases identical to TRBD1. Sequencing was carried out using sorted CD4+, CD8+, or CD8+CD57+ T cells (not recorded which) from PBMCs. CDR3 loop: CASSPPSGQATYEQYF. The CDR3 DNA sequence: TGTGCCAGCAGCCCTCCTTCGGGACAGGCTACCTACGAGCAGTACTTC.